This TCR beta chain emerged from a study of cytomegalovirus exposure and HLA in healthy donors. General study findings and limits: While the bulk of TCR sequences proved rare, some public TCRs turned up in many donors.

Of note for this clone: Its antigen is currently unknown.

Libraries were prepared by immunoSEQ multiplex PCR; TCRdb keeps only in-frame clonotypes and omits some of them. The sample lists roughly 300,000 clones, approximately 87% occurring once. V was clipped by 2 bases and J by 8 bases; unmatched bases: 6. This CDR3 spans 15 amino acids. The V gene's germline CDR1 is LGHNA and CDR2 YNFKEQ. The sequenced material came from PBMCs. This chain connects TRBV4-2 to TRBJ1-6, with 7 bases fitting TRBD1. The clonotype comes from a young woman in good health and CMV-seronegative. The CDR3 DNA reads TGTGCCAGCAGCCAATCCGGGACAGCATATTCACCCCTCCACTTT. Its translation is CASSQSGTAYSPLHF.